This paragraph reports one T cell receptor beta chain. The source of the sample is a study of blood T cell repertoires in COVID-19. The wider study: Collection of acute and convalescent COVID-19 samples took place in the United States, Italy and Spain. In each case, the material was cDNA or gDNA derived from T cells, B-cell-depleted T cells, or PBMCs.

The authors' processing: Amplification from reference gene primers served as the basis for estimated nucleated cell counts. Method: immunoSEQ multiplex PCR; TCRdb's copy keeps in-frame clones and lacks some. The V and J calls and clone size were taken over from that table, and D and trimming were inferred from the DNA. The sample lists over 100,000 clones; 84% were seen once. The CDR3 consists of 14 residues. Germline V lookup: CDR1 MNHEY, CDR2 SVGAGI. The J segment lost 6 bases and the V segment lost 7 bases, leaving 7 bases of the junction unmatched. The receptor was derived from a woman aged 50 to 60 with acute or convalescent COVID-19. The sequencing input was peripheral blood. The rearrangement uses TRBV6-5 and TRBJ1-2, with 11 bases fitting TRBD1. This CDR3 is CASTRGQGANGYTF. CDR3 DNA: TGTGCCAGCACCAGAGGACAGGGGGCAAATGGCTACACCTTC.